This TCR beta chain comes out of a study of OX40 agonist ivuxolimab in advanced cancers. In the study overall: Patients were given ivuxolimab, an antibody that agonizes OX40 (CD134). Dose-escalation subjects each had hepatocellular carcinoma, melanoma, renal cell or head and neck cancer.

Sequencing used immunoSEQ multiplex PCR; TCRdb keeps in-frame clones, though not all of them. The repertoire holds more than 95,000 clones, with around 93% as singletons. For this clone: Antigen: not known.

This CDR3 is built from 12 residues. V gave up 4 bases and J gave up 11 bases, with 14 bases separating them. Germline V gives CDR1 SGHNT, CDR2 YYREEE (reference sequence). General study findings and limits: CD8+ T cells showed, on average, more clonal expansion than CD4+ cells.

Any history of autoimmune disease or systemic immunosuppression disqualified patients. V and J are TRBV5-4 and TRBJ2-3; a weak D match, TRBD2 (6 bases). This receptor was taken from an adult with an advanced solid tumor such as melanoma, head and neck, liver or kidney cancer. Sample: CD4+ or CD8+ T cells sorted from blood, taken in a trial of the OX40 agonist ivuxolimab. The CDR3 DNA reads TGTGCCAGCAGCCCCGGGACTCTCCTGCAGTATTTT. It codes for CASSPGTLLQYF.